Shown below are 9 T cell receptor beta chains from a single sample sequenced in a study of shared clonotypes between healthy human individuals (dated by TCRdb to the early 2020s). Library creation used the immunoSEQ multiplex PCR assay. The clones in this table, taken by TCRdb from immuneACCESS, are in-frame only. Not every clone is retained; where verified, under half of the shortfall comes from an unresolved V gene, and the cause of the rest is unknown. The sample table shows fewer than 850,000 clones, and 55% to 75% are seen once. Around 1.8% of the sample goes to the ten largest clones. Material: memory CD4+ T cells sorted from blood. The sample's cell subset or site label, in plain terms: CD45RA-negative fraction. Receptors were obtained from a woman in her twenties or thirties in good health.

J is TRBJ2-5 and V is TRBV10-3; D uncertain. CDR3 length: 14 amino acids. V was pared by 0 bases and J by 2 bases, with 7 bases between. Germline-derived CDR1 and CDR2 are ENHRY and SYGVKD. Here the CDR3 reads CAISESWEQETQYF. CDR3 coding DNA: TGTGCCATCAGTGAGTCGTGGGAACAAGAGACCCAGTACTTC.

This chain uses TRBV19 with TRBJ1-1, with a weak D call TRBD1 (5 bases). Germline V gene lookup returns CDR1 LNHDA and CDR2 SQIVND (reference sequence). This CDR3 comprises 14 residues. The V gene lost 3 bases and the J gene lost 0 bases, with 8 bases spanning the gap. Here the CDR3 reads CASSIWGMNTEAFF. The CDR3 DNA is TGTGCCAGTAGTATTTGGGGGATGAACACTGAAGCTTTCTTT.

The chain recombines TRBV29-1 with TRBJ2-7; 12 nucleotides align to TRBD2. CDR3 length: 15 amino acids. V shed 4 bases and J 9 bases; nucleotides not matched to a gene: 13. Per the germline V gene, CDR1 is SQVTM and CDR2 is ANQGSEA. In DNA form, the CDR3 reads TGCAGCGTTGTCGCGGGACAAGGGACTAGCGGGTTGCAGTACTTC. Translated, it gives CSVVAGQGTSGLQYF.

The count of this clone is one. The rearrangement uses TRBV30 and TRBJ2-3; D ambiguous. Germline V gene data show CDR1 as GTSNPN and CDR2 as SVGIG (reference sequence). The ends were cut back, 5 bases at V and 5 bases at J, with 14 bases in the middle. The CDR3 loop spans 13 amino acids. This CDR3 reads CAWVLTGRDTQYF. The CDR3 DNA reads TGTGCCTGGGTCTTGACGGGCAGAGATACGCAGTATTTT.

The CDR3 nucleotides are TGTGCCAGCAGCCCCGATTGGACTAGCGGGAGAGCAGATACGCAGTATTTT. Protein sequence: CASSPDWTSGRADTQYF. This sequence joins TRBV7-2 and TRBJ2-3, with 13 bases fitting TRBD2. The germline gives CDR1 SGHTA, CDR2 FQGNSA. Trimming removed 5 bases from V and 4 bases from J; junction bases left unmatched: 9. There are 17 residues in the CDR3.

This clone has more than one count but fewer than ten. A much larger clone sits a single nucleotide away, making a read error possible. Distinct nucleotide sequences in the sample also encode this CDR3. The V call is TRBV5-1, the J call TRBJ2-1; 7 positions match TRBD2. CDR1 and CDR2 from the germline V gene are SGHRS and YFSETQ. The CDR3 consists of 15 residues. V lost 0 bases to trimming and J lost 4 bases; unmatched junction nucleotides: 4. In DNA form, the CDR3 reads TGCGCCAGCAGCTTGGAGTCTAGCGGATACAATGAGCAGTTCTTC. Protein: CASSLESSGYNEQFF.

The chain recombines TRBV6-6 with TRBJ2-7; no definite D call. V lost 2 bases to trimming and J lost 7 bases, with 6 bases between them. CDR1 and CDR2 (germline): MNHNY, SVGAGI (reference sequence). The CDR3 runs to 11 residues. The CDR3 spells CASSYLEEQYF. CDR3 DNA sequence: TGTGCCAGCAGTTACCTGGAGGAGCAGTACTTC.

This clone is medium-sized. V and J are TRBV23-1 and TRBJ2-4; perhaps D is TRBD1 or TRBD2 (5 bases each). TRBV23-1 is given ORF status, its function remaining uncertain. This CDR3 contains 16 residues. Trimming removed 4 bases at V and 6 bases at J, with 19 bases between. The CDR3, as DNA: TGCGCCAGCAGTCTACATGGGACGGGGTTGGGAAACATTCAGTACTTC. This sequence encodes CASSLHGTGLGNIQYF.

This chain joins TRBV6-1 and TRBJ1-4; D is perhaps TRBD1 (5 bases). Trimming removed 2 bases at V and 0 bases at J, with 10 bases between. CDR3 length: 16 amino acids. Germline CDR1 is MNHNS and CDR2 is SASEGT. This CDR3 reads CASSEYAGATNEKLFF. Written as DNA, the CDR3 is TGTGCCAGCAGTGAATACGCGGGGGCAACTAATGAAAAACTGTTTTTT.